A selection of T cell receptor beta chains follows, all from one sample in a study of shared clonotypes between healthy human individuals. Sequenced by immunoSEQ multiplex PCR; TCRdb stores in-frame clones only, minus some. In the table there are 2 million to 2.5 million clones, 90% to 95% of which are singletons. Sequenced: naive CD4+ T cells from PBMCs. These receptors all come from a man aged 18 to 29 in good health. Some clones in this sample may be carry-over from other donors' samples. Both conserved end residues are part of each CDR3. The D gene is left open where the match is weak. Clone size, where shown, is once, few, many, or a class for clones that have expanded.

>TRBV4-3|-|TRBJ1-5|-
TGCGCCAGCAGCCAAGAATACGGAAGCAATCAGCCCCAGCATTTT
CASSQEYGSNQPQHF
>TRBV28|-|TRBJ1-1|-
TGTGCCAGCAGTTTTGGTTTGAACACTGAAGCTTTCTTT
CASSFGLNTEAFF
>TRBV7-2|-|TRBJ2-1|-
TGTGCCAGCAGCCCGCGGGACGACCTTAGGGATGAGCAGTTCTTC
CASSPRDDLRDEQFF
>TRBV28|TRBD1|TRBJ1-5|-
TGTGCCAGCAGTTTGGTTCGCAGGGGGGGCAATCAGCCCCAGCATTTT
CASSLVRRGGNQPQHF
>TRBV11-3|TRBD1|TRBJ1-1|-
TGTGCCAGCAGCTCTTCCGGGACAGGGGGCACTGAAGCTTTCTTT
CASSSSGTGGTEAFF
>TRBV11-2|-|TRBJ1-2|-
TGTGCCAGCAGCTTAGTCGTGGGTGTGGGGGGCTATGGCTACACCTTC
CASSLVVGVGGYGYTF
>TRBV28|-|TRBJ2-7|-
TGTGCCAGCAGTTCGCCTAGCTCTACCTACGAGCAGTACTTC
CASSSPSSTYEQYF
>TRBV5-1|TRBD1|TRBJ2-5|-
TGCGCCAGCAGCGCCGGACAGGGGACATTAAAAGAGACCCAGTACTTC
CASSAGQGTLKETQYF
>TRBV4-1|TRBD2|TRBJ2-3|-
TGCGCCAGCAGCCAAGAGGTAACTAGCGGGGTGAGCACAGATACGCAGTATTTT
CASSQEVTSGVSTDTQYF
>TRBV29-1|-|TRBJ1-1|-
TGCAGCGTTGTGCGGGGGGAGGCTTTCTTT
CSVVRGEAFF
>TRBV5-4|TRBD2|TRBJ2-1|-
TGTGCCAGCAGCTTCGGGACTAGCGGGAGCAATGAGCAGTTCTTC
CASSFGTSGSNEQFF
>TRBV19|TRBD1|TRBJ2-3|-
TGTGCCAGTAGTATCCCGGGACAGGGCACAGATACGCAGTATTTT
CASSIPGQGTDTQYF
>TRBV9|-|TRBJ2-7|-
TGTGCCAGCAGCGTAACCGGGACACCGAGCTCCTACGAGCAGTACTTC
CASSVTGTPSSYEQYF
>TRBV5-6|-|TRBJ2-7|-
TGTGCCAGCAGCTTGGGGGACCTCGGAGTTAAGCAGTACTTC
CASSLGDLGVKQYF
>TRBV5-1|TRBD2|TRBJ2-3|-
TGCGCCAGCAGCCCAGCGGGAGAGTCAGATACGCAGTATTTT
CASSPAGESDTQYF
>TRBV19|-|TRBJ2-5|-
TGTGCCAGTAGTATGTTTGTGGGCGAAGAGACCCAGTACTTC
CASSMFVGEETQYF
>TRBV29-1|TRBD1|TRBJ1-1|few
TGCAGCGTTCCCGGGACAGGCATCATGAACACTGAAGCTTTCTTT
CSVPGTGIMNTEAFF
>TRBV7-9|TRBD2|TRBJ2-2|-
TGTGCCAGCAGCTTAGGGCGGGAGGCCGGGGAGCTGTTTTTT
CASSLGREAGELFF